Presented here are 17 T cell receptor beta chains from one specimen sequenced in a study of regulatory T cells in long-lasting Graves disease. Documented time point: persistent/refractory GD, antithyroid drugs over 5 years with positive TRAb. RNA from PBMCs was the source of the TCR library. Construction of TCR beta libraries relied on iRepertoire HTBI primers and on Arm-PCR targeting CDR3 regions. TCRdb reanalysed the multiplex PCR reads using MiXCR and keeps one entry per CDR3 protein. Found here are over 350,000 distinct CDR3 sequences, under 25% of them singletons; the top ten hold more than 20%. The sample in question was peripheral blood mononuclear cells (PBMCs), obtained when the disease was refractory, from a patient treated with antithyroid drugs. These receptors originate from a female donor with Graves disease.

The table lists this clonotype with a few counts. V usage is TRBV2 and J usage is TRBJ1-5, with a weak D call TRBD1 (5 bases). This CDR3 has 15 amino acids. The V and J ends lost 6 bases and 1 base respectively, with 13 bases between them. Germline CDR1 reads SNHLY; CDR2 reads FYNNEI. The CDR3 here is CASSSGTISNQPQHF. The CDR3, as DNA: TGTGCCAGCAGCTCCGGGACCATAAGCAATCAGCCCCAGCATTTT.

This clonotype was seen many times. V gene TRBV7-6 combines with J gene TRBJ1-4, with TRBD1 as a possible D gene (5 bases). The CDR3 consists of 17 residues. Germline V gives CDR1 SGHVS, CDR2 FNYEAQ. The germline V and J ends were trimmed by 5 bases and 2 bases, with 18 bases remaining between them. The CDR3 DNA is TGTGCCAGCAGCCAAGGGGCGGGAGGCGCCACTAATGAAAAACTGTTTTTT. Protein sequence: CASSQGAGGATNEKLFF.

Points on this clonotype: The CDR3 does not close with the conserved phenylalanine or tryptophan, likely indicating a read error. The chain employs TRBV9 and TRBJ2-7; D is unresolved. Trimming left V 4 bases short and J 0 bases short, with 11 bases between. Germline V gives CDR1 SGDLS, CDR2 YYNGEE. The CDR3 is made up of 14 amino acids. CDR3 protein: CASSPKDGSYEQYL. The CDR3 DNA is TGTGCCAGCAGCCCAAAGGACGGCTCCTACGAGCAGTACCTC.

The chain carries TRBV25-1 and TRBJ1-1; D gene uncertain. The CDR3 runs 14 residues. Trimming pared 3 bases from V and 0 bases from J, leaving 8 bases between. CDR1 and CDR2 (germline): MGHDK, SYGVNS. The CDR3 here is CASSDRNLNTEAFF. In nucleotides, the CDR3 is TGTGCCAGCAGTGACCGAAATTTGAACACTGAAGCTTTCTTT.

The genes are TRBV29-1 and TRBJ2-1; D may correspond to TRBD1 or TRBD2 (6 bases each). Between the trimmed V and J ends, which lost 7 bases and 6 bases, there was a span of 10 bases. This CDR3 has 11 residues. Looked up from germline, CDR1 is SQVTM and CDR2 is ANQGSEA. Written as DNA, the CDR3 is TGCAGCGGTGGAGGGGGCAATGAGCAGTTCTTC. Its protein is CSGGGGNEQFF.

This clonotype has just a few counts. The V gene is TRBV20-1, the J gene TRBJ1-1; 7 nucleotides align to TRBD1. V dropped 6 bases and J dropped 10; count of bases not matched to a gene: 14. Germline values: CDR1 DFQATT, CDR2 SNEGSKA (reference sequence). This CDR3 has 13 residues. Here the CDR3 reads CSAHRGPTGRAFF. The CDR3 bases are TGCAGTGCCCACCGAGGCCCGACAGGGCGAGCTTTCTTT.

The V call is TRBV29-1, the J call TRBJ2-2, with 7 bases identical to TRBD2. The CDR3 length is 13 residues. The germline V gene has CDR1 SQVTM and CDR2 ANQGSEA. Unmatched junction bases numbered 6, after V lost 4 bases and J lost 7 bases. CDR3 loop: CSVGELAFGELFF. CDR3 nucleotide sequence: TGCAGCGTTGGAGAACTAGCGTTCGGGGAGCTGTTTTTT.

This clonotype was seen a handful of times. This chain connects TRBV6-5 to TRBJ2-2; D possibly corresponds to TRBD1 (5 bases). The ends were cut back, 0 bases at V and 4 bases at J, with 9 bases in the middle. CDR1 is MNHEY and CDR2 is SVGAGI in the germline V gene. This CDR3 spans 15 amino acids. This CDR3 reads CASSYSFRATGELFF. The CDR3 nucleotides read TGTGCCAGCAGTTACTCTTTCAGGGCCACCGGGGAGCTGTTTTTT.

V is TRBV3-2 and J is TRBJ1-5. TRBV3-2 is a documented pseudogene. The CDR3 length is 15 residues. The CDR3 sequence: CASSQDLGNNQPQHF. The CDR3 nucleotides read TGTGCCAGCAGCCAAGATCTGGGGAACAATCAGCCCCAGCATTTT.

This clonotype was recorded a few times. The chain links TRBV15 to TRBJ1-6; 7 nucleotides align to TRBD1. The CDR3 loop spans 14 amino acids. CDR1 and CDR2 (germline): LNHNV, YYDKDF (reference sequence). V dropped 7 bases and J dropped 10; count of bases not matched to a gene: 10. The CDR3 loop is CATTLTGPSSPLHF. The DNA for the CDR3 is TGTGCCACCACCTTGACAGGGCCTTCCTCACCCCTCCACTTT.

In nucleotides, the CDR3 is TGTGCCTGGAGTGAGGGACAGGGGAGAGAACAGCCCCAGCATTTT. Translation: CAWSEGQGREQPQHF. V is TRBV30 and J is TRBJ1-5, with TRBD1 matching 10 bases. V was clipped by 1 base and J by 7 bases; unmatched bases: 7. Germline V gene sequence: CDR1 GTSNPN, CDR2 SVGIG (reference sequence). This CDR3 contains 15 residues.

In its sample, this clonotype was seen a few times. The rearrangement uses TRBV10-2 and TRBJ2-2; no clear D gene. This CDR3 region has 12 residues. Germline V CDR1 and CDR2: WSHSY, SAAADI. The V end lost 4 bases, the J end lost 9 bases, and 9 bases lay between the germline ends. CDR3 residues: CASSGAGWELFF. CDR3 nucleotide sequence: TGCGCCAGCAGTGGGGCCGGGTGGGAGCTGTTTTTT.

The J gene is TRBJ2-2, the V gene TRBV7-9; 9 bases agree with TRBD1. The CDR3 covers 18 residues. Per the germline V gene, CDR1 is SEHNR and CDR2 is FQNEAQ (reference sequence). V dropped 3 bases and J dropped 7; count of bases not matched to a gene: 15. CDR3 amino acids: CASSFAGTGTNGDGELFF. In nucleotides, the CDR3 is TGTGCCAGCAGCTTCGCCGGGACAGGGACTAATGGCGACGGGGAGCTGTTTTTT.

This clonotype was seen a few times. The chain has TRBV11-1 and TRBJ2-1, with D perhaps TRBD2 (5 bases). V lost 5 bases and J 6 bases, leaving 17 bases between the germline ends. CDR3 length: 15 amino acids. Germline assignment: CDR1 SGHAT and CDR2 FQDESV (reference sequence). CDR3: CASSGPDSRLNEQFF. The CDR3, as DNA: TGTGCCAGCAGCGGCCCGGACTCTAGGCTCAATGAGCAGTTCTTC. Combining the CDR3 with reference TRBV11-1 and TRBJ2-1 gives the whole variable domain EAEVAQSPRYKITEKSQAVAFWCDPISGHATLYWYRQILGQGPELLVQFQDESVVDDSQLPKDRFSAERLKGVDSTLKIQPAELGDSAMYLCASSGPDSRLNEQFFGPGTRLTVL.

The chain couples TRBV5-1 to TRBJ2-7, with 8 bases fitting TRBD2. This CDR3 is built from 15 residues. Germline CDR1 reads SGHRS; CDR2 reads YFSETQ. The junction had 6 bases not matched to a gene; V was cut back by 0 bases and J by 4 bases. The CDR3 DNA reads as TGCGCCAGCAGCTTGGCCGGGACTAGTCTGTACGAGCAGTACTTC. The encoded protein is CASSLAGTSLYEQYF. Variable domain in full (rest from reference TRBV5-1 and TRBJ2-7): KAGVTQTPRYLIKTRGQQVTLSCSPISGHRSVSWYQQTPGQGLQFLFEYFSETQRNKGNFPGRFSGRQFSNSRSEMNVSTLELGDSALYLCASSLAGTSLYEQYFGPGTRLTVT.

The J gene is TRBJ1-2, the V gene TRBV27, with 11 positions matching TRBD1. Germline CDR1 reads MNHEY; CDR2 reads SMNVEV (reference sequence). There are 17 residues in the CDR3. The V gene end was trimmed by 2 bases and the J gene end by 2 bases; junction bases not matched to a gene: 7. This chain's CDR3 is CASSLTPWTGGNYGYTF. Written as DNA, the CDR3 is TGTGCCAGCAGTTTAACCCCTTGGACAGGGGGCAACTATGGCTACACCTTC.

This clonotype was picked up a small number of times. This chain joins TRBV30 and TRBJ1-1; D remains ambiguous. This CDR3 is built from 13 residues. V lost 0 bases to trimming and J lost 1 base, with 6 bases between them. From germline, CDR1 is GTSNPN and CDR2 SVGIG (reference sequence). The DNA of the CDR3 is TGTGCCTGGAGTGTTACAAGGAACACTGAAGCTTTCTTT. Translation gives CAWSVTRNTEAFF.